These T cell receptor beta chains were read from a single sample in a study of blood T cells in healthy people across ages. TCRdb redid the calling of the 5' RACE reads with MiXCR, one entry per CDR3 protein. The table shows about 930,000 distinct CDR3 sequences, with 25% to 30% occurring only once. The same sample was also studied in work on T cells of mothers and their children.

The sequenced sample was blood. The receptor set was obtained from a woman in her thirties or forties in good health. Each CDR3 is given with its conserved first and last residue. A D gene is named only where the DNA matches it firmly. Some rows have no size entry. The others give once, few or many, or a class for an expanded clone.

CDR3 DNA: TGTGCCAGCAGCTTCACGGGGGCTTCTGACGAGCAGTACTTC
CDR3 protein: CASSFTGASDEQYF
V gene: TRBV5-6
clone size: NA
D gene: NA
J gene: TRBJ2-7

CDR3 DNA: TGCAGTGCCCGACCTAGCGGGGGGGTCACCTACAATGAGCAGTTCTTC
CDR3 protein: CSARPSGGVTYNEQFF
V gene: TRBV20-1
clone size: NA
D gene: TRBD2
J gene: TRBJ2-1

CDR3 DNA: TGCAGTGCTCCCCCTCACCCACAAGGGCAGGGTCAGCCCCAGCATTTT
CDR3 protein: CSAPPHPQGQGQPQHF
V gene: TRBV20-1
clone size: NA
D gene: NA
J gene: TRBJ1-5

CDR3 DNA: TGTGCCAGCAGCTTGGGTGGGACAGCCGCGAACACCGGGGAGCTGATTTTT
CDR3 protein: CASSLGGTAANTGELIF
V gene: TRBV7-9
clone size: NA
D gene: TRBD1
J gene: TRBJ2-2

CDR3 DNA: TGCGGCGTCGAAGATGGGGGGGATACGCAGTATTTT
CDR3 protein: CGVEDGGDTQYF
V gene: TRBV29-1
clone size: NA
D gene: NA
J gene: TRBJ2-3

CDR3 DNA: TGCGCCAGCAGCCAAGAGGAGACTCGCGGGGTTGAGTACGAGCAGTACTTC
CDR3 protein: CASSQEETRGVEYEQYF
V gene: TRBV4-1
clone size: few
D gene: NA
J gene: TRBJ2-7

CDR3 DNA: TGTGCCAGCAGCTTAAGTTCCCCGGGGGGGTACGAGCAGTACTTC
CDR3 protein: CASSLSSPGGYEQYF
V gene: TRBV7-2
clone size: few
D gene: TRBD2
J gene: TRBJ2-7

CDR3 DNA: TGTGCCAGCAGCTTAAGCCTTAGAGAGGGAGGCTACACCTTC
CDR3 protein: CASSLSLREGGYTF
V gene: TRBV7-9
clone size: NA
D gene: NA
J gene: TRBJ1-2

CDR3 DNA: TGTGCCAGCCTGAAGGCAGCGGGGGTTTTCTCACCCCTCCACTTT
CDR3 protein: CASLKAAGVFSPLHF
V gene: TRBV28
clone size: NA
D gene: NA
J gene: TRBJ1-6

CDR3 DNA: TGCGCCAGCAGCTTGGCCGGAGGACAGGTCGTCGGTGGGCGTAGATCGGAGCAGTACTTC
CDR3 protein: CASSLAGGQVVGGRRSEQYF
V gene: TRBV5-1
clone size: few
D gene: TRBD1
J gene: TRBJ2-7

CDR3 DNA: TGCAGCGTTGCTTCTAAGAGCTCCTACAATGAGCAGTTCTTC
CDR3 protein: CSVASKSSYNEQFF
V gene: TRBV29-1
clone size: NA
D gene: NA
J gene: TRBJ2-1

CDR3 DNA: TGTGCCAGCAGCCAACAGGGGGCGCGGGAAAAACTGTTTTTT
CDR3 protein: CASSQQGAREKLFF
V gene: TRBV6-5
clone size: NA
D gene: TRBD1
J gene: TRBJ1-4

CDR3 DNA: TGTGCCAGCACCCCGACAGGGCCTGGCACTGAAGCTTTCTTT
CDR3 protein: CASTPTGPGTEAFF
V gene: TRBV7-6
clone size: few
D gene: TRBD1
J gene: TRBJ1-1